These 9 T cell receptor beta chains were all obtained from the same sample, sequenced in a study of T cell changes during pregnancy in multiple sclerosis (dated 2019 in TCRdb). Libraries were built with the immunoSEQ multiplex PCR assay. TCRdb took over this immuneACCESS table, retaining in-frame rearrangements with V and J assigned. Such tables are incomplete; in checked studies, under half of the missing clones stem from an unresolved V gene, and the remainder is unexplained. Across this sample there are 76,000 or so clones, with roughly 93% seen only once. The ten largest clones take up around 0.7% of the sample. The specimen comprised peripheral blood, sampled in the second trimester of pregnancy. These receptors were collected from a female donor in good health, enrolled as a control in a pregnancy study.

The CDR3 DNA is TGTGCCAGCAGTTACGTGATCACTGGGAGGGAGACCCAGTACTTC. Translation: CASSYVITGRETQYF. V gene TRBV6-5 combines with J gene TRBJ2-5; tentative D call: TRBD2 (6 bases). The CDR3 loop spans 15 amino acids. CDR1 is MNHEY and CDR2 is SVGAGI in the germline V gene. Trimming took 2 bases from V and 5 from J, leaving 15 bases between them.

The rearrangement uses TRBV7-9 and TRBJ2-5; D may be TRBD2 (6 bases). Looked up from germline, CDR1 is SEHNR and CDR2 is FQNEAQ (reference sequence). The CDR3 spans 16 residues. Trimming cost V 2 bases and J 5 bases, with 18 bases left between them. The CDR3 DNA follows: TGTGCCAGCAGCTTATCGGATTCTAGCGTCTACGAGACCCAGTACTTC. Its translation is CASSLSDSSVYETQYF.

The CDR3 here is CASSLGSGGRLNEQFF. CDR3 DNA: TGCGCCAGCAGCTTGGGTAGCGGGGGGAGACTCAATGAGCAGTTCTTC. The chain uses TRBV5-1 and TRBJ2-1; TRBD2 aligns across 10 bases. Germline V gene sequence: CDR1 SGHRS, CDR2 YFSETQ. The CDR3 is 16 residues long. V lost 0 bases, J lost 6 bases, and 6 bases stayed unmatched.

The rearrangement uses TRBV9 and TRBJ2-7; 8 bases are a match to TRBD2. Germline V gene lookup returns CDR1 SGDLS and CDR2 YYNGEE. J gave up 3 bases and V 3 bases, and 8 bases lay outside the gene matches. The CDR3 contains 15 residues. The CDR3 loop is CASSASGGPFYEQYF. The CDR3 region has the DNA TGTGCCAGCAGCGCGAGCGGGGGCCCCTTCTACGAGCAGTACTTC. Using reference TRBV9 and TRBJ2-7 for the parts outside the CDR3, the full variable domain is DSGVTQTPKHLITATGQRVTLRCSPRSGDLSVYWYQQSLDQGLQFLIQYYNGEERAKGNILERFSAQQFPDLHSELNLSSLELGDSALYFCASSASGGPFYEQYFGPGTRLTVT.

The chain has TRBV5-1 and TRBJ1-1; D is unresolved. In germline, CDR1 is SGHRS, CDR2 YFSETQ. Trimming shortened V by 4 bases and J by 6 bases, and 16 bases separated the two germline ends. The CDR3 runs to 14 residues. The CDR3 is CASSPLPSLPEAFF. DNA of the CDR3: TGCGCCAGCAGCCCACTACCCAGTCTACCTGAAGCTTTCTTT.

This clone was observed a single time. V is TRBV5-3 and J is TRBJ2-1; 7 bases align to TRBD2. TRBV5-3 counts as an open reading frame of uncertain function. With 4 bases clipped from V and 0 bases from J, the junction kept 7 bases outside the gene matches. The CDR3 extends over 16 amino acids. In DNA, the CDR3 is TGTGCCAGAAGCGGACTAGGCCCAACCTCCTACAATGAGCAGTTCTTC. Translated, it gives CARSGLGPTSYNEQFF.

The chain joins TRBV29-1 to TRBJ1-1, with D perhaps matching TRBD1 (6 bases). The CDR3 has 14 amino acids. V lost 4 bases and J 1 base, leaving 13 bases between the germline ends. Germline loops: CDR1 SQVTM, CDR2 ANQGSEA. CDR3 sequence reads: CSVGGRGTNTEAFF. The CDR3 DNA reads TGCAGCGTTGGGGGGCGAGGAACGAACACTGAAGCTTTCTTT.

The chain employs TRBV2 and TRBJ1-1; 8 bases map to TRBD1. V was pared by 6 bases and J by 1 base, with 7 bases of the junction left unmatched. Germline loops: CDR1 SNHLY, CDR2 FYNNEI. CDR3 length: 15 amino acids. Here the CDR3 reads CASRHDRGTNTEAFF. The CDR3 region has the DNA TGTGCCAGCAGACACGACAGGGGTACGAACACTGAAGCTTTCTTT.

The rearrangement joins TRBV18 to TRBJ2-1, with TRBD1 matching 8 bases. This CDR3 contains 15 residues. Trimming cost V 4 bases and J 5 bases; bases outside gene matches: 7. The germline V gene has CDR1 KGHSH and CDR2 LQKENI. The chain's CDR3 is CASSLDRGINNEQFF. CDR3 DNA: TGTGCCAGCTCACTTGACAGGGGAATCAACAATGAGCAGTTCTTC.